Listed below are T cell receptor beta chains from one sample, sequenced in a study of cytomegalovirus exposure and HLA in healthy donors. TCRdb's table, derived via immunoSEQ multiplex PCR, lists solely in-frame clones and lacks some. The sample lists about 200,000 clones, around 83% occurring once. Sequenced material: PBMCs. These receptors originate from a man in his forties in good health and CMV-seropositive. Both conserved end residues are part of each CDR3. A D gene is named only where the DNA matches it firmly. The size entry is marked missing in some rows and otherwise reads once, few, many or a size class.

v_call,d_call,j_call,clone_size,cdr3_nt,cdr3_aa
TRBV5-1,-,TRBJ2-1,-,TGCGCCAGCAGCTTGGCAGGGGGGACCACGTACAATGAGCAGTTCTTC,CASSLAGGTTYNEQFF
TRBV5-1,TRBD2,TRBJ2-7,-,TGCGCCAGCAGCTCGGGGACTAGCGGTGGCTACGAGCAGTACTTC,CASSSGTSGGYEQYF
TRBV6-6,-,TRBJ2-3,-,TGTGCCAGCAGTTACTCGGTCAGGATCACAGATACGCAGTATTTT,CASSYSVRITDTQYF
TRBV18,-,TRBJ1-5,once,TGTGCCAGCTCACCAGCCGCCGGCGCGGATCAGCCCCAGCATTTT,CASSPAAGADQPQHF
TRBV5-1,-,TRBJ1-1,once,TGCGCCAGCAGCTTCGGGGGTCGGGTAAAGAACACTGAAGCTTTCTTT,CASSFGGRVKNTEAFF
TRBV5-1,-,TRBJ2-1,-,TGCGCCAGCAGCCCCGTGAGCGGGTACAATGAGCAGTTCTTC,CASSPVSGYNEQFF
TRBV27,-,TRBJ1-2,few,TGTGCCAGCAGTTTTCGGGGGGTCGGCGGCTATGGCTACACCTTC,CASSFRGVGGYGYTF
TRBV27,TRBD1,TRBJ2-7,-,TGTGCCAGCACCCGGACAGGGGGCTTCTACGAGCAGTACTTC,CASTRTGGFYEQYF
TRBV19,TRBD1,TRBJ2-7,-,TGTGCCAGTAGTTATGGACAGGGGGCCTCCTACGAGCAGTACTTC,CASSYGQGASYEQYF
TRBV29-1,TRBD1,TRBJ1-2,once,TGCAGCGTTGAAAGTGGGACAGCTTATGGCTACACCTTC,CSVESGTAYGYTF
TRBV4-3,TRBD2,TRBJ2-7,-,TGCGCCAGCAGCCACCTTAGCGGGAAAGCCTACGAGCAGTACTTC,CASSHLSGKAYEQYF
TRBV19,-,TRBJ2-7,-,TGTGCCAGTAGTTCCGGGACACTGGACGAGCAGTACTTC,CASSSGTLDEQYF
TRBV11-3,-,TRBJ2-7,-,TGTGCCAGCAGCGCCGACTATTCCGAGCAGTACTTC,CASSADYSEQYF
TRBV11-2,-,TRBJ2-4,-,TGTGCCAGCAGCTTAGGGGGAGTGAGGTTGTACTTC,CASSLGGVRLYF
TRBV19,-,TRBJ2-7,-,TGTGCCAGTAGCGACCAGACAGACTACGAGCAGTACTTC,CASSDQTDYEQYF
TRBV18,TRBD1,TRBJ2-3,-,TGTGCCAGCTCATCACCGGGACAGGGGTTTGATACGCAGTATTTT,CASSSPGQGFDTQYF
TRBV6-6,-,TRBJ2-7,-,TGTGCCAGCAGTCCCCTCATAAGCGGGTCCTACGAGCAGTACTTC,CASSPLISGSYEQYF
TRBV27,TRBD1,TRBJ2-5,-,TGTGCCAGCAGTCCAGGACAGGGGGCGCCCGTTGAGACCCAGTACTTC,CASSPGQGAPVETQYF
TRBV7-2,TRBD1,TRBJ2-7,-,TGTGCCAGCAGCTCGTGGACAGGGGCGGACGAGCAGTACTTC,CASSSWTGADEQYF
TRBV28,TRBD1,TRBJ1-2,once,TGTGCCAGCAGGGAAATGGGACAGGGAGGCTACACCTTC,CASREMGQGGYTF
TRBV5-6,TRBD1,TRBJ1-2,-,TGTGCCAGCAGGTCTGATTGGACAGGGTATGGCTACACCTTC,CASRSDWTGYGYTF
TRBV7-3,-,TRBJ2-2,-,TGTGCCAGCAGCTTAACGGGGCTTTACACCGGGGAGCTGTTTTTT,CASSLTGLYTGELFF
TRBV6-6,-,TRBJ2-7,-,TGTGCCAGCACGGTGGGCACTTCCTACGAGCAGTACTTC,CASTVGTSYEQYF
TRBV7-6,TRBD1,TRBJ2-7,-,TGTGCCAGCAGCCAAGGACAGGGAGTTACCTACGAGCAGTACTTC,CASSQGQGVTYEQYF
TRBV7-8,-,TRBJ2-3,few,TGTGCCAGCAGCTTAGCCCAGGCGACCGGCACAGATACGCAGTATTTT,CASSLAQATGTDTQYF
TRBV7-2,-,TRBJ1-2,-,TGTGCCAGCAGCTACGACAGGAACTATGGCTACACCTTC,CASSYDRNYGYTF
TRBV19,-,TRBJ1-2,-,TGTGCCAGTAGGGCCGGCTTGCCGGGGGATGGCTACACCTTC,CASRAGLPGDGYTF
TRBV27,-,TRBJ1-2,-,TGTGCCAGCAGTTTGACCCGTGGGCAGGCCTTGTCCTATGGCTACACCTTC,CASSLTRGQALSYGYTF
TRBV7-9,-,TRBJ1-5,-,TGTGCCAGCAGCTTAAGGGGGGGGACATATCAGCCCCAGCATTTT,CASSLRGGTYQPQHF
TRBV5-4,TRBD1,TRBJ2-5,once,TGTGCCAGCAGCCCCGGACAGGGGAGAGAGACCCAGTACTTC,CASSPGQGRETQYF
TRBV5-6,-,TRBJ2-7,-,TGTGCCAGCAGCATCACTTCCTACGAGCAGTACTTC,CASSITSYEQYF
TRBV5-1,TRBD1,TRBJ1-2,-,TGCGCCAGCAGCTTGGGGACAGGGGGCAGATATGGCTACACCTTC,CASSLGTGGRYGYTF
TRBV27,-,TRBJ1-5,-,TGTGCCAGCAGTTTTGGTCCTACCCCTAGCAATCAGCCCCAGCATTTT,CASSFGPTPSNQPQHF
TRBV5-1,TRBD1,TRBJ2-1,-,TGCGCCAGCAGAACCTCAGGGGGCCACAATGAGCAGTTCTTC,CASRTSGGHNEQFF
TRBV25-1,-,TRBJ2-7,-,TGTGCCAGCAGTCCGACTACCTACGAGCAGTACTTC,CASSPTTYEQYF
TRBV7-9,-,TRBJ1-1,-,TGTGCCAGCAGCTTACTTAGTGAAGCTTTCTTT,CASSLLSEAFF
TRBV15,TRBD1,TRBJ2-7,-,TGTGCCACCAGCAGAGGTCGATCGGGACAGAGGCCCCTAGGGGAGCAGTACTTC,CATSRGRSGQRPLGEQYF
TRBV14,-,TRBJ2-2,-,TGTGCCAGCAGCCCGTCCCGGCAGCTGCGCGGGTCCGGGGAGCTGTTTTTT,CASSPSRQLRGSGELFF
TRBV9,TRBD2,TRBJ2-3,-,TGTGCCAGCAGTAGCGGGCTCGGGAGCACAGATACGCAGTATTTT,CASSSGLGSTDTQYF
TRBV5-8,TRBD1,TRBJ2-5,-,TGTGCCAGCAGCCGAGGGACAGAAGAGACCCAGTACTTC,CASSRGTEETQYF
TRBV7-3,TRBD2,TRBJ2-1,-,TGTGCCAGCAGCTCAATGGGACTAACAGGGCAGTTCTTC,CASSSMGLTGQFF
TRBV6-1,-,TRBJ2-1,-,TGTGCCAGCAGTGGGACTACTTTCTACAATGAGCAGTTCTTC,CASSGTTFYNEQFF